This T cell receptor (beta chain) was observed in a study of T cells in narcolepsy. Study-level background: Patients with NT1 or NT2 and healthy control donors were enrolled. Study-level results: Autoreactive HCRT-specific and TRIB2-specific clonotypes were marked in same-patient CSF-versus-blood CD4+ comparisons. Healthy controls reportedly lacked the autoreactive clonotypes serially found in patients' blood. No autoreactive T cell clone sequences appeared in some memory CD4+ repertoires.

Germline V lookup: CDR1 SNHLY, CDR2 FYNNEI. This CDR3 contains 16 residues. V gave up 7 bases and J gave up 9 bases; unmatched junction bases: 13. Turning to this clone: Its antigen is unknown.

Data came from immunoSEQ multiplex PCR; TCRdb stores just in-frame clones and leaves some out. The sample has about 35,000 clones, about 80% seen once; the top ten hold around 2%. This clonotype was obtained from a human donor in good health. V gene TRBV2 combines with J gene TRBJ2-3; TRBD2 matches 13 bases. The sample comprised memory (CD45RA-) CD4+ T cells from blood. The DNA of the CDR3 is TGTGCCAGCACCCTGTCACTAGCGGGAGGGCCAGGGACGCAGTATTTT. It codes for CASTLSLAGGPGTQYF.